A single sample gave rise to the 5 T cell receptor beta chains below, sequenced in a study of T cells after yellow fever vaccination. TCRdb itself ran the 5' RACE reads through MiXCR, one entry per CDR3 protein. The sample shows 320,000 or so distinct CDR3 sequences, roughly 8.6% of them seen only once. Material: PBMCs, obtained about 41 days after the first yellow fever vaccination. Every receptor here comes from a man aged 18 to 29 who received the YFV17D yellow fever vaccine.

The CDR3 DNA reads TGTGCCAGCAGCTTAGGCCCCAGCTCCTACGAGCAGTACTTC. Protein: CASSLGPSSYEQYF. The chain uses TRBV11-3 and TRBJ2-7; D not resolved. From germline, CDR1 is SGHNT and CDR2 YENEEA. Trimming left V 1 base short and J 0 bases short, with 7 bases between. This CDR3 is built from 14 residues.

The rearrangement joins TRBV28 to TRBJ1-2, with 7 bases fitting TRBD1. In germline, CDR1 is MDHEN, CDR2 SYDVKM. Germline trimming cut 4 bases from V and 5 bases from J; bases unmatched to any gene: 4. The length of the CDR3 is 13 residues. The CDR3 DNA sequence: TGTGCCAGCAGTTCCTGGACAGGTTATGGCTACACCTTC. Translated: CASSSWTGYGYTF.

Only one count was recorded for this clonotype. The chain recombines TRBV20-1 with TRBJ2-3, with a weak D call TRBD2 (6 bases). The V gene's germline CDR1 is DFQATT and CDR2 SNEGSKA (reference sequence). This CDR3 region has 16 residues. V lost 6 bases and J 3 bases, leaving 22 bases between the germline ends. The CDR3 sequence is CSATNPSRAGTDTQYF. The CDR3 DNA follows: TGCAGTGCCACCAACCCCTCTAGGGCGGGGACAGATACGCAGTATTTT.

This clonotype has only a few counts. CDR3 in amino acids: CASSPETGIRETQYF. For the CDR3, the DNA is TGTGCCAGCAGTCCCGAGACAGGGATCAGGGAGACCCAGTACTTC. The chain joins TRBV27 to TRBJ2-5; the match to TRBD1 covers 7 bases. CDR3 length: 15 amino acids. Germline CDR1 MNHEY, CDR2 SMNVEV (reference sequence). The ends lost 5 bases at V and 5 bases at J; junction bases unmatched: 11.

The table lists this clonotype with many counts. The V gene is TRBV18, the J gene TRBJ2-3; D gene uncertain. V was pared by 0 bases and J by 3 bases, with 4 bases between. CDR3 size: 13 residues. Germline V gene data show CDR1 as KGHSH and CDR2 as LQKENI. The CDR3 is CASSPPGTDTQYF. Here the CDR3 DNA reads TGTGCCAGCTCACCACCTGGAACAGATACGCAGTATTTT.